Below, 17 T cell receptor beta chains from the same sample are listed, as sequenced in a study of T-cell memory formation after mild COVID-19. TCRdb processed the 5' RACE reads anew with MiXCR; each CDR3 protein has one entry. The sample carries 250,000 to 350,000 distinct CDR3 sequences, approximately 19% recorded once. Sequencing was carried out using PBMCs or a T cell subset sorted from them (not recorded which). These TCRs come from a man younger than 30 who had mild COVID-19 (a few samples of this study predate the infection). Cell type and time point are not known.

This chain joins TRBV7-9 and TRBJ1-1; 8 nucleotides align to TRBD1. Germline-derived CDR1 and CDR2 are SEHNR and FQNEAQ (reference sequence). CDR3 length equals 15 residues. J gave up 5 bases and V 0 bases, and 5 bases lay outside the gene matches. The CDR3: CASSLAQGARTEAFF. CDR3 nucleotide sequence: TGTGCCAGCAGCTTAGCGCAGGGGGCGCGGACTGAAGCTTTCTTT.

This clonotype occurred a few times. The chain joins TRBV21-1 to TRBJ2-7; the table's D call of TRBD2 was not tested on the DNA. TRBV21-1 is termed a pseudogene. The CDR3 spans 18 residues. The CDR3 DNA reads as TGTGCCAGGAAGAACCGGGGACTAGCGGAAGACTTTACCTACGAGCAGTACGTC. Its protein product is CARKNRGLAEDFTYEQYV.

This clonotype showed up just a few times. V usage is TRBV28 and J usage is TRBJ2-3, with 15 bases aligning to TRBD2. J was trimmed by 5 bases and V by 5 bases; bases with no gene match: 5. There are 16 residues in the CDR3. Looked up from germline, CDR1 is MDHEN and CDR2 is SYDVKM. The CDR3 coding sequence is TGTGCCAGCAGTCCCGGACTAGCGGGGGGGTTAGATACGCAGTATTTT. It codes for CASSPGLAGGLDTQYF. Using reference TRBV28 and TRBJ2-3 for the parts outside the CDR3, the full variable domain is DVKVTQSSRYLVKRTGEKVFLECVQDMDHENMFWYRQDPGLGLRLIYFSYDVKMKEKGDIPEGYSVSREKKERFSLILESASTNQTSMYLCASSPGLAGGLDTQYFGPGTRLTVL.

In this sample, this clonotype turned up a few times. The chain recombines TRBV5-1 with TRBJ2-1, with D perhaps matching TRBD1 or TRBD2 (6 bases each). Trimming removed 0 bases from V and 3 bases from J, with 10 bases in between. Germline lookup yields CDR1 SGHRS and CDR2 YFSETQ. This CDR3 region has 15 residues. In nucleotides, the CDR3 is TGCGCCAGCAGCTTGGAGGGGGGACGCTACAATGAGCAGTTCTTC. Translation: CASSLEGGRYNEQFF.

The CDR3 loop is CASSDDMNTEAFF. DNA of the CDR3: TGTGCCAGCAGTGATGATATGAACACTGAAGCTTTCTTT. The V and J genes are TRBV2 and TRBJ1-1; no reliable D call. The CDR3 runs to 13 residues. The germline gives CDR1 SNHLY, CDR2 FYNNEI. Trimming took 3 bases from V and 0 from J, leaving 5 bases between them.

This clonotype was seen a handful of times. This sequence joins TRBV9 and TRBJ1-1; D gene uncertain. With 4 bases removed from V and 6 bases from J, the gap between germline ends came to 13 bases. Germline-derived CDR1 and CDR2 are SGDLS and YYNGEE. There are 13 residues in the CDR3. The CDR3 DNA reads TGTGCCAGCAGCCCCGGACTGGCGGCTGAAGCTTTCTTT. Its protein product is CASSPGLAAEAFF.

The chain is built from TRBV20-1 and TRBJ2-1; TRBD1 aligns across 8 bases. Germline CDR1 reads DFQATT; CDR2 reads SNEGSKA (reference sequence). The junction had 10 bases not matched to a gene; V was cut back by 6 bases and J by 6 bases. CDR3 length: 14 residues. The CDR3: CSASTGGSANEQFF. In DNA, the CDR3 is TGCAGTGCAAGTACAGGGGGTTCTGCCAATGAGCAGTTCTTC.

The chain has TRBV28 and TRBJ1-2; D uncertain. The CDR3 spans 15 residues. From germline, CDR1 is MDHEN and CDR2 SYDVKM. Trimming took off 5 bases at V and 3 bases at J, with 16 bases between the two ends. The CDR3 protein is CASSPPTRGHYGYTF. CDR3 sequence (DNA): TGTGCCAGCAGTCCGCCGACACGAGGACACTATGGCTACACCTTC.

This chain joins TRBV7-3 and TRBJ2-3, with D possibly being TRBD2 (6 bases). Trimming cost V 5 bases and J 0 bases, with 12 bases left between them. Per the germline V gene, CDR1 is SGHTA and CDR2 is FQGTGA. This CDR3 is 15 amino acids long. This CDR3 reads CASSPRRESTDTQYF. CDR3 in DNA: TGTGCCAGCAGCCCACGGAGGGAGAGCACAGATACGCAGTATTTT. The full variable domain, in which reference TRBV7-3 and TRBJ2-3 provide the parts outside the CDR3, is GAGVSQTPSNKVTEKGKYVELRCDPISGHTALYWYRQSLGQGPEFLIYFQGTGAADDSGLPNDRFFAVRPEGSVSTLKIQRTERGDSAVYLCASSPRRESTDTQYFGPGTRLTVL.

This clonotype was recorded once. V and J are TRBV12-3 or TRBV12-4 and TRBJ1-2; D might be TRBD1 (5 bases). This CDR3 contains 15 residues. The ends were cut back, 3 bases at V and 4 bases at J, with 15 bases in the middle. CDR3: CASSFWQGASYGYTF. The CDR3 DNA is TGTGCCAGCAGTTTTTGGCAGGGAGCTAGCTATGGCTACACCTTC.

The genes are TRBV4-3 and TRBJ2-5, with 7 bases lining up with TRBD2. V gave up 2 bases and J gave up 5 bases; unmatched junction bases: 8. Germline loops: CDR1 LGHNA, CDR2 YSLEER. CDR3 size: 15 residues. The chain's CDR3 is CASSQIPTGGETQYF. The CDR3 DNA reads TGCGCCAGCAGCCAAATACCTACCGGGGGGGAGACCCAGTACTTC.

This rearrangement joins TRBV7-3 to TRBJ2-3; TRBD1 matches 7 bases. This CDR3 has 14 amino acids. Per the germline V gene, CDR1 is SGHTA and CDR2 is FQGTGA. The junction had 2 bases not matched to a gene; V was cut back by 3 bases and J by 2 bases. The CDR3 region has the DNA TGTGCCAGCAGCTTTGGACAGGTCACAGATACGCAGTATTTT. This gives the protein CASSFGQVTDTQYF.

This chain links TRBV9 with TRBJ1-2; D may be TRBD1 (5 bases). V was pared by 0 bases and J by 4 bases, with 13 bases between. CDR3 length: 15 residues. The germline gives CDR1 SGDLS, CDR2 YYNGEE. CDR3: CASSVEEGLVYGYTF. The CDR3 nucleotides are TGTGCCAGCAGCGTAGAAGAGGGGCTTGTCTATGGCTACACCTTC.

CDR3 loop: CASSVDRADSPLHF. In nucleotides, the CDR3 is TGCGCCAGCAGCGTGGACAGGGCAGATTCACCCCTCCACTTT. The V gene is TRBV5-1, the J gene TRBJ1-6; 8 bases match TRBD1. V lost 4 bases and J lost 8; bases outside the gene matches: 5. This CDR3 region has 14 residues. The germline V gene has CDR1 SGHRS and CDR2 YFSETQ.

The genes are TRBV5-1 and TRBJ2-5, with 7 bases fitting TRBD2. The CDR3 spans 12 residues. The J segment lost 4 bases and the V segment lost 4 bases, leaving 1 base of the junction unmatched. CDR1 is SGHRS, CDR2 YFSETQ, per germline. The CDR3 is CASSREGETQYF. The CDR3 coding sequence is TGCGCCAGCAGCAGGGAGGGAGAGACCCAGTACTTC.

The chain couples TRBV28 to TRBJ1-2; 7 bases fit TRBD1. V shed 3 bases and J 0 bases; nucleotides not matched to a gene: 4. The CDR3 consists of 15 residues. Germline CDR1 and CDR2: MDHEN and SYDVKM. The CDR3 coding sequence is TGTGCCAGCAGTTTCAGGGGGAGGCCTAACTATGGCTACACCTTC. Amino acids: CASSFRGRPNYGYTF.

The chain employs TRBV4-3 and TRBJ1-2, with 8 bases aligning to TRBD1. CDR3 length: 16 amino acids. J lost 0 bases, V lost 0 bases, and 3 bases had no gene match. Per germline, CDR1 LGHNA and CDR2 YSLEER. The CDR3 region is CASSQDLGQANYGYTF. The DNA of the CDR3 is TGCGCCAGCAGCCAAGATTTGGGACAGGCTAACTATGGCTACACCTTC.